The rows below give T cell receptor beta chains drawn from one sample of a study of T cells after yellow fever vaccination. TCRdb passed the 5' RACE reads through MiXCR, listing each CDR3 protein once. The table shows around 340,000 distinct CDR3 sequences, with under 15% occurring only once. This sample comprised CD4+ T cells sorted from PBMCs, obtained 15 days after the yellow fever booster vaccination. These receptors were taken from a man between 18 and 35 years old who received the YFV17D yellow fever vaccine. Each CDR3 is given with its conserved first and last residue. The order of the fields is clone size, V gene, J gene, D gene, CDR3 protein, CDR3 DNA. D genes are given only for firm matches. Clone size is given for some rows only: seen once, a few or many times, or a class if the clone is expanded.

NA,TRBV27,TRBJ2-5,NA,CASSWDRFRETQYF,TGTGCCAGCAGTTGGGACCGGTTTAGGGAGACCCAGTACTTC
many,TRBV12-3/TRBV12-4,TRBJ2-5,NA,CASSSNSVETQYF,TGTGCCAGCAGTTCAAATAGCGTGGAGACCCAGTACTTC
NA,TRBV12-3/TRBV12-4,TRBJ2-7,NA,CASSFRVGEQYF,TGTGCCAGCAGTTTCAGGGTGGGAGAGCAGTACTTC
NA,TRBV7-9,TRBJ2-1,NA,CASSSWQGKDNEQFF,TGTGCCAGCAGCTCGTGGCAGGGCAAGGACAATGAGCAGTTCTTC
NA,TRBV7-8,TRBJ1-5,NA,CASSLTWDQPQHF,TGTGCCAGCAGCCTCACCTGGGATCAGCCCCAGCATTTT
few,TRBV11-2,TRBJ2-7,NA,CASSLVMGLGYEQYF,TGTGCCAGCAGCTTAGTCATGGGGCTCGGCTACGAGCAGTACTTC
NA,TRBV6-1,TRBJ2-5,TRBD2,CASSSGTSSETQYF,TGTGCCAGCAGTTCCGGGACTAGCAGTGAGACCCAGTACTTC
few,TRBV2,TRBJ2-5,NA,CASKRAWQETQYF,TGTGCCAGCAAAAGGGCCTGGCAAGAGACCCAGTACTTC
few,TRBV7-3,TRBJ2-5,TRBD2,CASSSTSGGGTQYF,TGTGCCAGCAGCTCTACTAGCGGCGGTGGTACCCAGTACTTC
few,TRBV6-2/TRBV6-3,TRBJ2-6,NA,CASTKRDQGYGANVLTF,TGTGCCAGCACCAAAAGGGATCAGGGATACGGGGCCAACGTCCTGACTTTC
many,TRBV6-5,TRBJ2-7,NA,CASSYRADYEQYF,TGTGCCAGCAGTTATAGGGCAGACTACGAGCAGTACTTC
few,TRBV18,TRBJ2-7,TRBD1,CASSLGQDHYEQYF,TGTGCCAGCTCATTGGGACAGGACCACTACGAGCAGTACTTC
NA,TRBV6-5,TRBJ1-4,TRBD1,CASSRKRGRGNEKLFF,TGTGCCAGCAGCCGAAAGAGGGGGCGCGGTAATGAAAAACTGTTTTTT
NA,TRBV29-1,TRBJ2-1,TRBD2,CSARTSENYNEQFF,TGCAGCGCCCGGACTAGCGAGAACTACAATGAGCAGTTCTTC
NA,TRBV19,TRBJ1-2,NA,CASSIRSGLYGYTF,TGTGCCAGTAGTATAAGGTCGGGGCTCTATGGCTACACCTTC
few,TRBV28,TRBJ1-2,NA,CASSLFSGVLGGYTF,TGTGCCAGCAGTTTATTCAGCGGGGTCCTTGGGGGCTACACCTTC
few,TRBV10-2,TRBJ2-5,NA,CASSEFQRRGQETQYF,TGCGCCAGCAGTGAGTTTCAACGGCGGGGGCAGGAGACCCAGTACTTC
NA,TRBV27,TRBJ1-1,NA,CASSLFGVRVGTEAFF,TGTGCCAGCAGTTTATTCGGGGTTAGGGTCGGCACTGAAGCTTTCTTT
many,TRBV18,TRBJ1-4,NA,CASSPLHRNEKLFF,TGTGCCAGCTCACCACTACATAGGAATGAAAAACTGTTTTTT
NA,TRBV7-2,TRBJ1-5,NA,CASSLAGLRGNQPQHF,TGTGCCAGCAGCTTAGCGGGCCTTCGGGGCAATCAGCCCCAGCATTTT
NA,TRBV6-1,TRBJ2-5,NA,CASTRHVSETQYF,TGTGCCAGCACACGACACGTATCAGAGACCCAGTACTTC
NA,TRBV19,TRBJ2-1,NA,CASSIETTREQFF,TGTGCCAGTAGTATAGAGACAACTCGGGAGCAGTTCTTC
many,TRBV7-6,TRBJ2-3,NA,CASSFGGSDTQYF,TGTGCCAGCAGCTTCGGGGGATCAGATACGCAGTATTTT
NA,TRBV11-2,TRBJ2-7,NA,CASSLGVNPSYEQYF,TGTGCCAGCAGCTTAGGGGTCAATCCCTCCTACGAGCAGTACTTC
few,TRBV7-8,TRBJ2-1,NA,CASSRGVYNEQFF,TGTGCCAGCAGCCGGGGAGTCTACAATGAGCAGTTCTTC
few,TRBV25-1,TRBJ1-3,TRBD1,CASSGTPGQGFGNTIYF,TGTGCCAGCAGTGGGACTCCGGGACAGGGGTTCGGAAACACCATATATTTT
NA,TRBV12-3/TRBV12-4,TRBJ1-4,TRBD1,CASSSRTGVGSEKLFF,TGTGCCAGCAGTTCCCGAACAGGGGTTGGGAGTGAAAAACTGTTTTTT
NA,TRBV12-3/TRBV12-4,TRBJ2-2,TRBD1,CASSTRQGYTGELFF,TGTGCCAGCAGTACAAGACAGGGCTACACCGGGGAGCTGTTTTTT
NA,TRBV6-1,TRBJ2-2,TRBD1,CATERGQVDTGELFF,TGTGCCACCGAAAGGGGACAGGTGGACACCGGGGAGCTGTTTTTT
NA,TRBV9,TRBJ2-5,TRBD2,CASSVVSGGWETQYF,TGTGCCAGCAGCGTAGTTAGCGGGGGGTGGGAGACCCAGTACTTC
many,TRBV6-5,TRBJ1-1,NA,CASIFRGPAGTEAFF,TGTGCCAGCATTTTTCGAGGGCCCGCCGGCACTGAAGCTTTCTTT
NA,TRBV20-1,TRBJ2-5,TRBD2,CSARPLGLGGETQYF,TGCAGTGCTAGACCCCTGGGACTAGGCGGGGAGACCCAGTACTTC
NA,TRBV4-3,TRBJ1-4,NA,CASSLRGAAGEKLFF,TGCGCCAGCAGCCTGAGAGGGGCAGCGGGTGAAAAACTGTTTTTT
few,TRBV6-5,TRBJ2-6,NA,CASSLWEGGDSGANVLTF,TGTGCCAGCAGCCTCTGGGAGGGGGGGGACTCCGGGGCCAACGTCCTGACTTTC
NA,TRBV20-1,TRBJ1-2,NA,CSARDRVTLTGYTF,TGCAGTGCTAGAGATAGGGTAACCTTAACCGGCTACACCTTC
few,TRBV5-5,TRBJ2-3,TRBD1,CASSLKDRGLGDTQYF,TGTGCCAGCAGCTTAAAAGACAGGGGGCTGGGAGATACGCAGTATTTT
few,TRBV11-3,TRBJ2-3,NA,CASSLNRITDTQYF,TGTGCCAGCAGCTTAAACAGGATTACAGATACGCAGTATTTT
NA,TRBV11-2,TRBJ2-1,NA,CASSFGLNEQFF,TGTGCCAGCAGCTTCGGGCTCAATGAGCAGTTCTTC
NA,TRBV4-1,TRBJ1-1,NA,CASSQRGMNTEAFF,TGCGCCAGCAGCCAAAGGGGAATGAACACTGAAGCTTTCTTT
NA,TRBV5-6,TRBJ2-2,NA,CASSELGRGNTGELFF,TGTGCCAGCAGCGAGTTAGGGCGGGGGAACACCGGGGAGCTGTTTTTT
few,TRBV5-1,TRBJ2-1,TRBD1,CASSLAYGQGENEQFF,TGCGCCAGCAGCTTGGCCTATGGACAGGGGGAGAATGAGCAGTTCTTC
NA,TRBV4-1,TRBJ1-5,NA,CASSQQTGTSNQPQHF,TGCGCCAGCAGCCAGCAGACGGGAACAAGCAATCAGCCCCAGCATTTT
few,TRBV12-3/TRBV12-4,TRBJ2-2,TRBD1,CASSLDRGVGELFF,TGTGCCAGCAGCCTGGACAGGGGGGTCGGGGAGCTGTTTTTT
NA,TRBV9,TRBJ1-1,NA,CASSVVGGSEAFF,TGTGCCAGCAGCGTAGTGGGAGGGAGTGAAGCTTTCTTT